A selection of T cell receptor beta chains follows, all from one sample in a study of Graves' ophthalmopathy and Graves' hyperthyroidism. A single record per CDR3 protein comes from TCRdb applying MiXCR to the multiplex PCR reads. The repertoire consists of about 700,000 distinct CDR3 sequences, with 40% occurring once and the leading ten covering approximately 43%. Sequencing input: peripheral blood. The receptors here all came from an adult man with Graves' ophthalmopathy. Both conserved end residues are part of each CDR3. A D gene is named only where the DNA matches it firmly. Not all rows give a size; the values are once, few, many and, for expanded clones, a class.

size,J,length,V,D,CDR3,DNA
NA,TRBJ2-7,15,TRBV15,NA,CATSERGTAAYEQYF,TGTGCCACCAGCGAACGGGGGACAGCGGCCTACGAGCAGTACTTC
many,TRBJ2-5,16,TRBV2,NA,CASSEVGRAKQETQYF,TGTGCCAGCAGTGAAGTAGGCAGGGCGAAACAAGAGACCCAGTACTTC
many,TRBJ2-7,15,TRBV20-1,TRBD1,CSASSSTGPSYEQYF,TGCAGTGCTAGTAGTTCGACAGGGCCATCCTACGAGCAGTACTTC
NA,TRBJ1-2,14,TRBV10-3,TRBD1,CAISGGQGEDGNTF,TGTGCCATCAGTGGAGGACAGGGGGAAGATGGAAACACCTTC
NA,TRBJ2-7,15,TRBV19,NA,CASSRSPGSGYEQYF,TGCGCCAGTAGTAGATCACCGGGTTCGGGATACGAGCAGTACTTC
few,TRBJ2-5,18,TRBV10-1,TRBD2,CASSESEREIGRQETQYF,TGCGCCAGCAGTGAGTCCGAGCGGGAGATAGGTCGGCAAGAGACCCAGTACTTC
NA,TRBJ1-2,15,TRBV5-1,NA,CTSSPRTAAAYGYTF,TGCACCAGCAGCCCCCGGACCGCAGCGGCCTATGGCTACACCTTC
few,TRBJ1-1,16,TRBV11-2,TRBD1,CASSFFAGQGDTEAFF,TGTGCCAGCAGCTTTTTTGCGGGACAGGGGGACACTGAAGCTTTCTTT
NA,TRBJ1-5,14,TRBV10-3,TRBD1,CAISGQGSRQPRHF,TGTGCCATCAGTGGACAGGGGAGCCGCCAGCCCCGGCATTTT
many,TRBJ1-4,16,TRBV15,NA,CATSRGGQTTNEKLFF,TGTGCCACCAGCCGAGGTGGACAGACCACTAATGAAAAACTGTTTTTT
many,TRBJ1-1,15,TRBV5-1,NA,CASSLASNTNTEAFF,TGCGCCAGCAGCTTGGCCAGCAACACGAACACTGAAGCTTTCTTT
NA,TRBJ1-1,15,TRBV6-5,TRBD1,CASSRPGQGLGKAFF,TGTGCCAGCAGCCGACCGGGACAGGGTTTAGGGAAAGCTTTCTTT
NA,TRBJ2-5,14,TRBV25-1,TRBD1,CACSAHTGGETQYF,TGTGCGTGCAGCGCCCACACAGGGGGTGAGACCCAGTACTTC
NA,TRBJ1-6,16,TRBV14,NA,CVSSQDNSSYNSPLHF,TGTGTCAGCAGCCAAGATAACAGCTCCTATAATTCACCCCTCCACTTT
NA,TRBJ2-6,14,TRBV12-3/TRBV12-4,NA,CASRSVSGANVLTF,TGTGCCAGCAGGTCGGTCTCTGGGGCCAACGTCCTGACTTTC
many,TRBJ1-6,14,TRBV9,NA,CASSVWTENSPLHF,TGTGCCAGCAGCGTGTGGACAGAAAATTCACCCCTCCACTTT
NA,TRBJ1-1,14,TRBV10-3,TRBD1,CASTYRGTNTEAFF,TGTGCCAGCACCTACAGGGGAACGAACACTGAAGCTTTCTTT
NA,TRBJ2-7,13,TRBV10-3,NA,CATTADSSYEQYF,TGTGCCACCACGGCTGACTCATCCTACGAGCAGTACTTC
many,TRBJ2-7,13,TRBV29-1,TRBD1,CSVRWTGTYEQYF,TGCAGCGTTCGGTGGACAGGCACCTACGAGCAGTACTTC
NA,TRBJ2-6,16,TRBV10-3,NA,CASSYKGLTGANVLTF,TGTGCCAGCAGTTACAAGGGTCTGACTGGGGCCAACGTCCTGACTTTC
few,TRBJ2-7,15,TRBV7-2,NA,CASSPQTGKTYEQYF,TGTGCCAGCAGCCCCCAGACAGGAAAAACCTACGAGCAGTACTTC
NA,TRBJ2-7,16,TRBV7-9,TRBD2,CASSFGRDLLGYEQYF,TGTGCCAGCAGCTTCGGGAGGGACTTACTAGGCTACGAGCAGTACTTC
NA,TRBJ1-2,12,TRBV29-1,NA,CSPRAGNYGYTF,TGCAGCCCCAGAGCGGGGAACTATGGCTACACCTTC
few,TRBJ2-3,15,TRBV6-5,NA,CASRTSSGGTDTQYF,TGTGCCAGCAGAACGTCGTCGGGGGGCACAGATACGCAGTATTTT
NA,TRBJ2-5,17,TRBV6-1,NA,CASSEFPLQGGGETQYF,TGTGCCAGCAGTGAATTCCCCCTGCAGGGCGGTGGAGAGACCCAGTACTTC